These 26 T cell receptor beta chains originate from one sample sequenced in a study of T cell changes during pregnancy in multiple sclerosis. Clones were sequenced by immunoSEQ multiplex PCR, and TCRdb holds only the in-frame ones, with some missing. This table holds about 79,000 clones, about 93% found once. Sequences were derived from CD4+ T cells from peripheral blood mononuclear cells, sampled in the second trimester of pregnancy. The receptors were gathered from a female donor with multiple sclerosis, enrolled in a pregnancy study.

The chain has TRBV19 and TRBJ1-1; D might be TRBD1 (6 bases). Between the trimmed V and J ends, which lost 5 bases and 1 base, there was a span of 14 bases. The CDR3 extends over 15 amino acids. From germline, CDR1 is LNHDA and CDR2 SQIVND (reference sequence). Written as DNA, the CDR3 is TGTGCCAGTAGTTCCCGGGGGGCCCCGAACACTGAAGCTTTCTTT. It specifies CASSSRGAPNTEAFF.

The V and J genes are TRBV6-1 and TRBJ1-1; possibly TRBD1 for D (6 bases). CDR1 and CDR2 from the germline V gene are MNHNS and SASEGT. Trimming shortened V by 5 bases and J by 3 bases, and 10 bases separated the two germline ends. The CDR3 consists of 13 residues. Written as DNA, the CDR3 is TGTGCCAGCAGTCGTTACAGGGACACTGAAGCTTTCTTT. Its translation is CASSRYRDTEAFF.

CDR3 loop: CASSLTGIGETQYF. The DNA of the CDR3 is TGTGCCAGCAGCTTGACAGGGATCGGAGAGACCCAGTACTTC. The V call is TRBV6-1, the J call TRBJ2-5; the match to TRBD1 covers 7 bases. Per germline, CDR1 MNHNS and CDR2 SASEGT. CDR3 length: 14 amino acids. The trim removed 6 bases at V and 4 bases at J, leaving 8 bases unmatched.

CDR3 sequence (DNA): TGTGCCAGCAGTGGACAGGGGGAACAATATGGCTACACCTTC. Protein: CASSGQGEQYGYTF. This chain connects TRBV2 to TRBJ1-2, with 9 bases identical to TRBD1. Losses at the gene ends were 4 bases for V and 5 bases for J; bases not matched to a gene: 5. The germline CDR1 and CDR2 sequences are SNHLY and FYNNEI. This CDR3 contains 14 residues.

This clone turned up a few times. The chain has TRBV5-4 and TRBJ2-1; TRBD1 matches 8 bases. The CDR3 has 15 residues. Germline V gives CDR1 SGHNT, CDR2 YYREEE (reference sequence). V gave up 4 bases and J gave up 5 bases; unmatched junction bases: 8. CDR3 loop: CASSRTGWGNNEQFF. The CDR3 region has the DNA TGTGCCAGCAGCCGGACAGGGTGGGGGAACAATGAGCAGTTCTTC.

This clone was recorded only once. The V call is TRBV7-9, the J call TRBJ2-1; 9 bases line up with TRBD2. Germline lookup yields CDR1 SEHNR and CDR2 FQNEAQ (reference sequence). The CDR3 has 15 residues. With V trimmed by 3 bases and J by 5 bases, 5 bases remained unmatched. CDR3 loop: CASSFPAGGHNEQFF. As DNA, the CDR3 is TGTGCCAGCAGCTTCCCAGCGGGAGGCCACAATGAGCAGTTCTTC.

CDR3 in DNA: TGTGCCAGCAGCCCCGGGCTAGCGGGAGTCCGACGGACCGGGGAGCTGTTTTTT. Translating gives CASSPGLAGVRRTGELFF. The gene calls are TRBV5-4 and TRBJ2-2; 10 bases match TRBD2. The V gene's germline CDR1 is SGHNT and CDR2 YYREEE (reference sequence). Unmatched junction bases numbered 14, after V lost 4 bases and J lost 5 bases. This CDR3 is 18 amino acids long.

This chain joins TRBV15 and TRBJ1-3, with a weak D call TRBD1 (6 bases). V shed 1 base and J shed 9 bases, with 19 bases lying between them. Germline values: CDR1 LNHNV, CDR2 YYDKDF (reference sequence). The CDR3 runs 16 residues. The CDR3: CATSRVVGRGRGTIYF. DNA of the CDR3: TGTGCCACCAGCAGAGTAGTGGGCAGGGGACGCGGCACCATATATTTT.

The rearrangement links TRBV28 to TRBJ1-6; TRBD1 aligns across 8 bases. This CDR3 is 16 amino acids long. Germline CDR1 and CDR2: MDHEN and SYDVKM. V dropped 6 bases and J dropped 3; count of bases not matched to a gene: 7. CDR3 residues: CASRHRGINYNSPLHF. In DNA, the CDR3 is TGTGCCAGCAGACACAGGGGGATAAACTATAATTCACCCCTCCACTTT.

In its sample, this clone was seen once. V usage is TRBV28 and J usage is TRBJ1-4; TRBD1 matches 11 bases. In germline, CDR1 is MDHEN, CDR2 SYDVKM. The CDR3 contains 14 residues. The trim removed 6 bases at V and 6 bases at J, leaving 3 bases unmatched. CDR3: CASRDRGLYEKLFF. As DNA, the CDR3 is TGTGCCAGCAGGGACAGGGGGCTGTATGAAAAACTGTTTTTT.

This clone was observed a handful of times. The chain employs TRBV5-1 and TRBJ1-3; D gene unclear. The CDR3 is 14 residues long. CDR1 and CDR2 (germline): SGHRS, YFSETQ. V was pared by 3 bases and J by 0 bases, with 7 bases between. CDR3: CASSSQASGNTIYF. CDR3 nucleotides: TGCGCCAGCAGCTCTCAGGCCTCTGGAAACACCATATATTTT.

The chain joins TRBV5-6 to TRBJ1-3, with 7 bases identical to TRBD1. Trimming took 4 bases from V and 0 from J; bases not matched to a gene: 4. The CDR3 consists of 15 residues. Germline CDR1 SGHDT, CDR2 YYEEEE. The CDR3 bases are TGTGCCAGCAGCCTTACAGGGGTCTCTGGAAACACCATATATTTT. Translating it yields CASSLTGVSGNTIYF.

This rearrangement joins TRBV6-1 to TRBJ1-5; perhaps TRBD1 as D (6 bases). Germline loops: CDR1 MNHNS, CDR2 SASEGT. Trimming pared 4 bases from V and 1 base from J, leaving 11 bases between. The CDR3 totals 15 residues. The CDR3 region is CASSGKQGSNQPQHF. The CDR3 DNA reads TGTGCCAGCAGTGGCAAGCAGGGGAGCAATCAGCCCCAGCATTTT.

The chain recombines TRBV25-1 with TRBJ1-6; D gene uncertain. The CDR3 totals 12 residues. The V and J ends lost 2 bases and 13 bases respectively, with 9 bases between them. Germline CDR1 is MGHDK and CDR2 is SYGVNS. CDR3 sequence: CASSETTAPLHF. The CDR3 DNA follows: TGTGCCAGCAGTGAAACCACAGCTCCCCTCCACTTT.

The rearrangement links TRBV9 to TRBJ1-2; perhaps TRBD1 as D (6 bases). This CDR3 is built from 14 residues. From germline, CDR1 is SGDLS and CDR2 YYNGEE. V was clipped by 0 bases and J by 4 bases, with 10 bases between them. CDR3 in amino acids: CASSVEMDSYGYTF. CDR3 nucleotides: TGTGCCAGCAGCGTAGAGATGGACAGCTATGGCTACACCTTC.

The rearrangement joins TRBV19 to TRBJ1-1, with no clear D. The CDR3 length is 12 residues. CDR1 LNHDA and CDR2 SQIVND come from the germline V gene (reference sequence). V was trimmed by 10 bases and J by 7 bases, leaving 16 bases between them. This CDR3 reads CATQSRVSEAFF. The CDR3 coding sequence is TGTGCCACCCAGTCGAGGGTGAGTGAAGCTTTCTTT.

The chain links TRBV6-5 to TRBJ1-2, with 8 bases aligning to TRBD1. The CDR3 covers 16 residues. The germline V gene has CDR1 MNHEY and CDR2 SVGAGI. V lost 2 bases and J lost 7; bases outside the gene matches: 12. CDR3 loop: CASSYSWTGQSIGYTF. CDR3 nucleotides: TGTGCCAGCAGTTACAGTTGGACAGGGCAGTCAATTGGCTACACCTTC.

CDR3 DNA sequence: TGTGCCAGCAGCCAACTACTAGGCCGCGGCGGGGCCAACGTCCTGACTTTC. Translated, it gives CASSQLLGRGGANVLTF. This rearrangement joins TRBV4-2 to TRBJ2-6; TRBD2 might be the D (5 bases). Trimming removed 2 bases at V and 4 bases at J, with 15 bases between. The CDR3 is made up of 17 amino acids. Germline CDR1 LGHNA, CDR2 YNFKEQ.

To note about this clone: At one end, the junction sequence differs from germline, possibly due to a read error. The V call is TRBV2, the J call TRBJ1-1; D might be TRBD1 (5 bases). The CDR3 extends over 12 amino acids. Germline values: CDR1 SNHLY, CDR2 FYNNEI. CDR3 loop: CASSGQGDAKLF. Here the CDR3 DNA reads TGTGCCAGCAGTGGTCAGGGTGATGCAAAACTCTTT.

This chain joins TRBV30 and TRBJ1-2, with D uncertain. The ends were cut back, 4 bases at V and 2 bases at J, with 11 bases in the middle. The germline CDR1 and CDR2 sequences are GTSNPN and SVGIG (reference sequence). CDR3 length equals 13 residues. As DNA, the CDR3 is TGTGCCTGGAACTCAGGAACGAACTATGGCTACACCTTC. Protein: CAWNSGTNYGYTF.

The chain combines TRBV5-1 with TRBJ1-1; a weak D match, TRBD1 (5 bases). Germline-derived CDR1 and CDR2 are SGHRS and YFSETQ. Trimming pared 3 bases from V and 0 bases from J, leaving 15 bases between. This CDR3 has 16 residues. CDR3 in amino acids: CASSSKGFLMNTEAFF. The CDR3, as DNA: TGCGCCAGCAGCTCAAAGGGGTTTCTCATGAACACTGAAGCTTTCTTT.

The gene calls are TRBV7-8 and TRBJ2-7, with D unclear. Trimming shortened V by 5 bases and J by 2 bases, and 13 bases separated the two germline ends. Germline V lookup: CDR1 SGHVS, CDR2 FQNEAQ. The CDR3 is 14 residues long. CDR3 loop: CASSLTDLTYEQYF. The CDR3, as DNA: TGTGCCAGCAGCCTCACCGACTTAACCTACGAGCAGTACTTC.

The chain links TRBV9 to TRBJ2-1, with TRBD2 matching over 7 bases. Trimming removed 2 bases from V and 5 bases from J; junction bases left unmatched: 7. This CDR3 has 15 amino acids. Per germline, CDR1 SGDLS and CDR2 YYNGEE. The CDR3 sequence: CASSVSGPAHNEQFF. DNA for the CDR3: TGTGCCAGCAGCGTTAGCGGGCCCGCTCACAATGAGCAGTTCTTC.

The chain recombines TRBV2 with TRBJ1-5; D possibly corresponds to TRBD1 (6 bases). Germline CDR1 is SNHLY and CDR2 is FYNNEI. V shed 6 bases and J shed 7 bases, with 22 bases lying between them. The CDR3 sequence is 16 residues long. DNA of the CDR3: TGTGCCAGCAGCTCCTCTTCCGGGACACAAAGGCAGCCCCAGCATTTT. Translating it yields CASSSSSGTQRQPQHF.

V is TRBV11-3 and J is TRBJ2-3; 8 positions match TRBD1. The CDR3 has 14 amino acids. In germline, CDR1 is SGHNT, CDR2 YENEEA. V shed 6 bases and J 4 bases; nucleotides not matched to a gene: 6. The CDR3 protein is CASSSQGAADTQYF. Written as DNA, the CDR3 is TGTGCCAGCAGTTCCCAGGGGGCCGCAGATACGCAGTATTTT.

In its sample, this clone was seen once. V usage is TRBV14 and J usage is TRBJ1-2; a weak D match, TRBD1 (6 bases). V gave up 2 bases and J gave up 8 bases, with 12 bases separating them. Germline V gene data show CDR1 as SGHDN and CDR2 as FVKESK. The length of the CDR3 is 13 residues. DNA for the CDR3: TGTGCCAGCAGCCAAAACAGGGAGGGAGGCTACACCTTC. Amino acids: CASSQNREGGYTF.